Each of the 8 T cell receptor beta chains below was sequenced from the same sample in a study of identical twins. TCRdb fed the 5' RACE reads into MiXCR, producing one record per CDR3 protein. Here the sample spans 550,000 to 700,000 distinct CDR3 sequences, 9.6% being singletons. The sample was also reused in another study, on yellow fever vaccine responses in identical twins.

The specimen was PBMCs. The receptors derive from a woman younger than 30 in good health.

This clonotype was recorded at least ten times. The chain links TRBV6-5 to TRBJ2-1, with TRBD2 as a possible D gene (7 bases). Between the trimmed V and J ends, which lost 3 bases and 7 bases, there was a span of 13 bases. Per germline, CDR1 MNHEY and CDR2 SVGAGI. The length of the CDR3 is 14 residues. Written as DNA, the CDR3 is TGTGCCAGCAGTTATGGGGGGGCCCCGAATGAGCAGTTCTTC. Amino acids: CASSYGGAPNEQFF.

This clonotype was found a few times. The chain joins TRBV2 to TRBJ2-7; TRBD2 is a possible D gene (5 bases). This CDR3 has 13 amino acids. Trimming left V 1 base short and J 5 bases short, with 9 bases between. Germline V gene sequence: CDR1 SNHLY, CDR2 FYNNEI. The CDR3, as DNA: TGTGCCAGCAGTGAAGAAGGGAGAGACGAGCAGTACTTC. It codes for CASSEEGRDEQYF.

This clonotype was found a few times. The chain joins TRBV20-1 to TRBJ2-1; 8 bases are a match to TRBD1. V was clipped by 3 bases and J by 14 bases; unmatched bases: 12. The CDR3 consists of 13 residues. Germline V gives CDR1 DFQATT, CDR2 SNEGSKA (reference sequence). CDR3 residues: CSASRQGARRKFF. CDR3 nucleotides: TGCAGTGCTAGTCGGCAGGGGGCTAGGCGGAAGTTCTTC.

This clonotype has at least ten counts. Here the CDR3 DNA reads TGTGCCAGCAGCCACGGCGGACAGGGTGGGTCTGAAGCTTTCTTT. This codes for CASSHGGQGGSEAFF. The chain uses TRBV7-3 and TRBJ1-1; 8 nucleotides match TRBD1. Germline values: CDR1 SGHTA, CDR2 FQGTGA. The trim removed 5 bases at V and 6 bases at J, leaving 11 bases unmatched. The CDR3 is made up of 15 amino acids.

This clonotype was found many times. This chain links TRBV12-3 or TRBV12-4 with TRBJ2-1; tentatively, D is TRBD2 (6 bases). CDR3 length: 14 amino acids. Trimming stripped 4 bases from V and 8 bases from J, with 15 bases between. The CDR3 loop reads CASSSIGPGDEQFF. The CDR3 DNA sequence: TGTGCCAGCAGTTCAATCGGACCGGGGGATGAGCAGTTCTTC.

This clonotype has ten or more counts. The chain employs TRBV5-1 and TRBJ2-1; D is unclear. The CDR3 is made up of 18 amino acids. The V gene lost 0 bases and the J gene lost 7 bases, with 23 bases spanning the gap. Germline CDR1 reads SGHRS; CDR2 reads YFSETQ. Here the CDR3 reads CASSLENASSLASNEQFF. The CDR3, as DNA: TGCGCCAGCAGCTTGGAGAACGCCAGCAGCTTGGCCAGTAATGAGCAGTTCTTC.

This clonotype was detected many times. At one end the junction does not follow the germline gene, possibly because of a read error. The V gene is TRBV2, the J gene TRBJ1-5, with D perhaps matching TRBD1 (6 bases). This CDR3 spans 14 amino acids. Germline V CDR1 and CDR2: SNHLY, FYNNEI. The CDR3 sequence is CASSLRGGNQPQHF. The CDR3 DNA reads as TGTGCCAGCAGTCTCAGGGGCGGCAACCAGCCCCAGCATTTT.

This clonotype has a handful of counts. CDR3 DNA sequence: TGTGCCAGCTCACCCCTGGGGCCCCATGGGAATCAGCCCCAGCATTTT. The encoded protein is CASSPLGPHGNQPQHF. The V call is TRBV18, the J call TRBJ1-5; the D gene is possibly TRBD1 (5 bases). Germline values: CDR1 KGHSH, CDR2 LQKENI. With 3 bases removed from V and 4 bases from J, the gap between germline ends came to 16 bases. The CDR3 consists of 16 residues.